These 22 T cell receptor beta chains share one sample of origin, sequenced in a study of control samples from healthy donors and cancer patients (dated by TCRdb to 2018 to 2021). The library was generated by the immunoSEQ multiplex PCR assay. This immuneACCESS table, as held by TCRdb, lists in-frame sequences with V and J called but not all clones. Of the missing ones, under half trace to an unresolved V gene in checked studies; the others have no known cause. The sample contains tens of thousands of clones, approximately 86% of them found a single time. The ten most abundant clones make up roughly a fifth of the sample. The source material was blood. These receptor sequences come from a man aged 25-40 years in good health.

The V and J genes are TRBV5-1 and TRBJ2-3, with D perhaps matching TRBD2 (6 bases). The V end lost 6 bases, the J end lost 2 bases, and 16 bases lay between the germline ends. CDR3 size: 15 residues. Germline assignment: CDR1 SGHRS and CDR2 YFSETQ. CDR3 residues: CASNRGTPFTDTQYF. DNA of the CDR3: TGCGCCAGCAACCGCGGGACTCCATTCACAGATACGCAGTATTTT.

This clone was found once. The chain combines TRBV4-2 with TRBJ2-7; maybe TRBD1 (6 bases). Germline values: CDR1 LGHNA, CDR2 YNFKEQ. V was shortened by 0 bases and J by 0 bases, with 15 bases between the two germline ends. This CDR3 comprises 17 residues. The CDR3 here is CASSQDLAGASSYEQYF. The CDR3 bases are TGTGCCAGCAGCCAAGATCTAGCAGGGGCGAGCTCCTACGAGCAGTACTTC.

A word on this clone: One end of the junction is discordant with germline, which a read error may explain. The chain joins TRBV3-1 (or the pseudogene TRBV3-2) to TRBJ1-2; D not certain. Germline V gene sequence: CDR1 LGHDT, CDR2 YNNKEL (reference sequence). The length of the CDR3 is 15 residues. The CDR3 loop reads CASSQESLANYGYTF. The CDR3 bases are TGTGCCAGCAGCCAAGAGAGCCTGGCTAATTATGGCTACACCTTC.

The genes are TRBV7-2 and TRBJ1-1; D perhaps matches TRBD1 (5 bases). V lost 5 bases to trimming and J lost 6 bases, with 22 bases between them. The germline V gene has CDR1 SGHTA and CDR2 FQGNSA. CDR3 length equals 16 residues. CDR3 protein: CASSPPGLVGTPEAFF. The CDR3 DNA follows: TGTGCCAGCAGCCCCCCAGGGTTAGTGGGGACGCCTGAAGCTTTCTTT.

The V gene is TRBV18, the J gene TRBJ2-2; 9 bases fit TRBD1. This CDR3 region has 15 residues. Looked up from germline, CDR1 is KGHSH and CDR2 is LQKENI. The V segment lost 4 bases and the J segment 8 bases; nucleotides outside the gene matches: 8. The CDR3 bases are TGTGCCAGCTCACTACGGACAGGGGATTCGGGGGAGCTGTTTTTT. Protein sequence: CASSLRTGDSGELFF.

V and J are TRBV7-9 and TRBJ1-3; D gene uncertain. V dropped 5 bases and J dropped 0 bases, with 11 bases sitting between them. Per the germline V gene, CDR1 is SEHNR and CDR2 is FQNEAQ (reference sequence). This CDR3 has 15 amino acids. The CDR3 loop is CASSGSSSSGNTIYF. In nucleotides, the CDR3 is TGTGCCAGCAGCGGAAGTTCGAGCTCTGGAAACACCATATATTTT.

V is TRBV19 and J is TRBJ1-5, with TRBD1 as a possible D gene (6 bases). The CDR3 covers 16 residues. CDR1 is LNHDA, CDR2 SQIVND, per germline (reference sequence). Trimming took 7 bases from V and 4 from J, leaving 20 bases between them. The CDR3 nucleotides read TGTGCCAGTACGGACAGCCCCGTCGGGAGGAATCAGCCCCAGCATTTT. This translates into CASTDSPVGRNQPQHF.

The chain has TRBV19 and TRBJ1-6; D gene ambiguous. Germline assignment: CDR1 LNHDA and CDR2 SQIVND (reference sequence). This CDR3 spans 15 amino acids. Trimming pared 5 bases from V and 9 bases from J, leaving 17 bases between. The CDR3 loop is CASSLEVGYGSPLHF. The CDR3 DNA follows: TGTGCCAGTAGTCTCGAAGTTGGGTATGGTTCACCCCTCCACTTT.

The genes are TRBV19 and TRBJ1-1; D possibly corresponds to TRBD1 (5 bases). CDR3 length equals 15 residues. Germline V gene sequence: CDR1 LNHDA, CDR2 SQIVND (reference sequence). The V end lost 3 bases, the J end lost 0 bases, and 11 bases lay between the germline ends. The CDR3 reads CASSIGGGMNTEAFF. The CDR3 coding sequence is TGTGCCAGTAGTATCGGTGGGGGGATGAACACTGAAGCTTTCTTT. The full variable domain, with the rest looked up from reference TRBV19 and TRBJ1-1, is DGGITQSPKYLFRKEGQNVTLSCEQNLNHDAMYWYRQDPGQGLRLIYYSQIVNDFQKGDIAEGYSVSREKKESFPLTVTSAQKNPTAFYLCASSIGGGMNTEAFFGQGTRLTVV.

The rearrangement joins TRBV2 to TRBJ1-3; D remains ambiguous. V lost 4 bases, J lost 0 bases, and 13 bases lay in between. The germline V gene encodes CDR1 SNHLY and CDR2 FYNNEI. The CDR3 runs to 16 residues. The CDR3 region has the DNA TGTGCCAGCAGTGTCGGCATTGGGCGCTCTGGAAACACCATATATTTT. Translating it yields CASSVGIGRSGNTIYF.

The V and J genes are TRBV7-2 and TRBJ2-3; D unresolved. V lost 1 base and J lost 2, with 13 bases in between. Germline V gene data show CDR1 as SGHTA and CDR2 as FQGNSA. The CDR3 runs 16 residues. CDR3 protein: CASSLGGRGDTDTQYF. In DNA, the CDR3 is TGTGCCAGCAGCTTAGGCGGCAGAGGAGACACAGATACGCAGTATTTT.

The rearrangement uses TRBV30 and TRBJ2-2; TRBD2 agrees at 7 bases. The CDR3 totals 13 residues. The germline gives CDR1 GTSNPN, CDR2 SVGIG (reference sequence). The trim removed 4 bases at V and 5 bases at J, leaving 4 bases unmatched. This CDR3 is CAWNRGGTGELFF. CDR3 DNA: TGTGCCTGGAACCGGGGAGGGACCGGGGAGCTGTTTTTT.

V and J are TRBV3-1 (or the pseudogene TRBV3-2) and TRBJ2-1, with D maybe TRBD2 (5 bases). CDR1 and CDR2 (germline): LGHDT, YNNKEL (reference sequence). Deletions cut 0 bases from V and 8 bases from J, with 14 bases between. CDR3 length: 15 residues. CDR3 in DNA: TGTGCCAGCAGCCAAGATGGAGGCACCTCTTATGAGCAGTTCTTC. It is translated as CASSQDGGTSYEQFF.

V is TRBV6-5 and J is TRBJ2-1; 7 bases are shared with TRBD2. Germline loops: CDR1 MNHEY, CDR2 SVGAGI. This CDR3 comprises 15 residues. After removal of 2 bases from V and 2 bases from J, the junction contained 3 bases not matched to a gene. This CDR3 reads CASSYGLAAYNEQFF. The CDR3 DNA is TGTGCCAGCAGTTACGGGCTAGCGGCCTACAATGAGCAGTTCTTC.

This rearrangement joins TRBV28 to TRBJ1-1; the D is unclear. V was cut by 3 bases and J by 1 base, with 6 bases left in between. The germline V gene has CDR1 MDHEN and CDR2 SYDVKM. The CDR3 contains 13 residues. The chain's CDR3 is CASSLPKNTEAFF. The DNA for the CDR3 is TGTGCCAGCAGTTTGCCAAAGAACACTGAAGCTTTCTTT. The full variable domain, its missing parts supplied by reference TRBV28 and TRBJ1-1, is DVKVTQSSRYLVKRTGEKVFLECVQDMDHENMFWYRQDPGLGLRLIYFSYDVKMKEKGDIPEGYSVSREKKERFSLILESASTNQTSMYLCASSLPKNTEAFFGQGTRLTVV.

The CDR3 here is CASSERQGKTEAFF. The DNA for the CDR3 is TGTGCCAGCAGTGAACGACAGGGGAAAACTGAAGCTTTCTTT. This chain joins TRBV2 and TRBJ1-1, with 8 bases fitting TRBD1. The J segment lost 5 bases and the V segment lost 2 bases, leaving 4 bases of the junction unmatched. Germline V CDR1 and CDR2: SNHLY, FYNNEI. The CDR3 is 14 residues long. Full variable domain (missing parts from reference TRBV2 and TRBJ1-1): EPEVTQTPSHQVTQMGQEVILRCVPISNHLYFYWYRQILGQKVEFLVSFYNNEISEKSEIFDDQFSVERPDGSNFTLKIRSTKLEDSAMYFCASSERQGKTEAFFGQGTRLTVV.

The rearrangement links TRBV19 to TRBJ1-1; 8 bases match TRBD1. CDR1 and CDR2 from the germline V gene are LNHDA and SQIVND (reference sequence). This CDR3 comprises 15 residues. V shed 5 bases, J shed 4 bases, and the junction held 9 bases outside the gene matches. The CDR3 DNA is TGTGCCAGTAGTCCCGGGACAGGCCGGCTCACTGAAGCTTTCTTT. Translated: CASSPGTGRLTEAFF.

The genes are TRBV5-8 and TRBJ2-7, with D tentatively TRBD1 or TRBD2 (5 bases each). Germline V gene sequence: CDR1 SGHTS, CDR2 YDEGEE. The CDR3 is 14 residues long. V was trimmed by 4 bases and J by 2 bases, leaving 13 bases between them. The CDR3 spells CASSHGTETYEQYF. The CDR3 nucleotides are TGTGCCAGCAGCCACGGGACGGAAACCTACGAGCAGTACTTC.

The CDR3 loop reads CASGPPTLGGISYNEQFF. As DNA, the CDR3 is TGTGCTAGTGGCCCTCCGACCCTCGGGGGGATCTCCTACAATGAGCAGTTCTTC. The V call is TRBV12-5, the J call TRBJ2-1; 7 positions agree with TRBD2. This CDR3 has 18 amino acids. Germline V CDR1 and CDR2: LGHNT, FRNRAP. J was trimmed by 0 bases and V by 6 bases; bases with no gene match: 14.

The CDR3 loop is CASSLTGESNQPQHF. CDR3 DNA: TGTGCCAGCAGTTTGACCGGGGAAAGCAATCAGCCCCAGCATTTT. The chain employs TRBV27 and TRBJ1-5; D not resolved. This CDR3 spans 15 amino acids. Between the trimmed V and J ends, which lost 3 bases and 1 base, there was a span of 10 bases. Germline CDR1 reads MNHEY; CDR2 reads SMNVEV (reference sequence).

The V and J genes are TRBV20-1 and TRBJ2-1; D is uncertain. CDR3 size: 11 residues. CDR1 is DFQATT, CDR2 SNEGSKA, per germline (reference sequence). V was cut by 7 bases and J by 4 bases, with 8 bases left in between. CDR3 DNA sequence: TGCAGTGGGGCCATTTACAATGAGCAGTTCTTC. Its protein is CSGAIYNEQFF.

The chain recombines TRBV6-6 with TRBJ1-5, with D possibly TRBD1 on 5 matching bases. Per the germline V gene, CDR1 is MNHNY and CDR2 is SVGAGI (reference sequence). Trimming took off 6 bases at V and 8 bases at J, with 14 bases between the two ends. The CDR3 runs to 13 residues. The DNA of the CDR3 is TGTGCCAGCAGGAGCCCAGGGTGGGAGCCCCAGCATTTT. Translation gives CASRSPGWEPQHF.